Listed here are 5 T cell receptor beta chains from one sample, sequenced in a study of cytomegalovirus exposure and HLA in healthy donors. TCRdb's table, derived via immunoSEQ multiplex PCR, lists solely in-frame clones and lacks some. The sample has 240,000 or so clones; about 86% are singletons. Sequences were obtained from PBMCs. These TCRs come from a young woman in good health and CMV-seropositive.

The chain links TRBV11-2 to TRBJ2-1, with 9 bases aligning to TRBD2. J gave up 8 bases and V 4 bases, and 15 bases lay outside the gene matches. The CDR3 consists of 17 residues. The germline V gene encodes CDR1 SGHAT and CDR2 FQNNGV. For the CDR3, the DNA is TGTGCCAGCAGCTCCCCGAGGGAAAGCGGGAGGTACGATGAGCAGTTCTTC. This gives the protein CASSSPRESGRYDEQFF.

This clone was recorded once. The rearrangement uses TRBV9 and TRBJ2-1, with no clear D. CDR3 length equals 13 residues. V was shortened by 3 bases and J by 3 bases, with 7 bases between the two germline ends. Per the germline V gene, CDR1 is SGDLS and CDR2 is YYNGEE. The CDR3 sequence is CASSEPVYNEQFF. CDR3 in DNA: TGTGCCAGCAGCGAGCCCGTCTACAATGAGCAGTTCTTC.

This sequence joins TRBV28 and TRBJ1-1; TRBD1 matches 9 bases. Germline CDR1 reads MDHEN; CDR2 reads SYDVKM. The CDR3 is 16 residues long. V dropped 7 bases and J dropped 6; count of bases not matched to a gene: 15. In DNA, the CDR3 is TGTGCCAGCACCGTTAGCCGCTGGGGACAGGGCGCTGAAGCTTTCTTT. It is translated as CASTVSRWGQGAEAFF.

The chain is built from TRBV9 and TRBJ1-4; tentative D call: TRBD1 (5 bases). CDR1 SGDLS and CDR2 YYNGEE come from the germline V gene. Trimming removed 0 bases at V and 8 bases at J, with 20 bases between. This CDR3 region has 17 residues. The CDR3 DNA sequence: TGTGCCAGCAGCGTAGATGGATTGGTGGGGGGTTCGGAAAAACTGTTTTTT. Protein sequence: CASSVDGLVGGSEKLFF.

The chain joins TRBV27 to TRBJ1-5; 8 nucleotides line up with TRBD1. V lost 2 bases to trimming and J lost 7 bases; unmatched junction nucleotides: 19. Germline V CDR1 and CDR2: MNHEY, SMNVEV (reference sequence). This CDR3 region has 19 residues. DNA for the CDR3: TGTGCCAGCAGTTTACTGTCAGCCGCGGGCCAGGGGGCACGCCAGCCCCAGCATTTT. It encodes CASSLLSAAGQGARQPQHF.